This T cell receptor (beta chain) was sequenced during a study of blood T cell repertoires in COVID-19. Whole-study context: PBMCs, B-cell-depleted T cells, or T cells provided the cDNA or gDNA that made up the material.

The table came from immunoSEQ multiplex PCR; TCRdb's copy has only in-frame clones and leaves some out. The sample has 200,000 to 250,000 clones, just under 90% seen once. The sample comprised peripheral blood. This sequence originates from a man younger than 45 with COVID-19, enrolled during active disease.

The chain's CDR3 is CASSLSRAAFF. CDR3 DNA sequence: TGTGCCAGCAGTTTGAGCAGGGCGGCTTTCTTT. The chain couples TRBV28 to TRBJ1-1; D might be TRBD1 (5 bases). V shed 3 bases and J shed 11 bases, with 10 bases lying between them. The CDR3 loop spans 11 amino acids. CDR1 is MDHEN and CDR2 is SYDVKM in the germline V gene.